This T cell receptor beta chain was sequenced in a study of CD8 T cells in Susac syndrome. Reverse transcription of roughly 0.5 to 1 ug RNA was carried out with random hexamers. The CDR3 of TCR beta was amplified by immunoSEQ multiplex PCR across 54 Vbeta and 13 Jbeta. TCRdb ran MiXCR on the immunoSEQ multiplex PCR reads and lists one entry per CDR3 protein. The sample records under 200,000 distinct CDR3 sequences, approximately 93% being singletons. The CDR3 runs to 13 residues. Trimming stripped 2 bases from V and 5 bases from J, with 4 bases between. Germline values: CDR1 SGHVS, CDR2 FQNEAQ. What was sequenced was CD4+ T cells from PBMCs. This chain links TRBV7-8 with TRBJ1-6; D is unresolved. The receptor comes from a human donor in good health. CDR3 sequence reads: CASSLTDNSPLHF. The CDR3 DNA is TGTGCCAGCAGCTTAACCGATAATTCACCCCTCCACTTT.